This TCR beta chain was recorded in a study of blood T cell repertoires in COVID-19. As for the study in general: Both acute and convalescent COVID-19 samples were obtained from the United States, Italy and Spain.

Germline CDR1 and CDR2: SGHVS and FNYEAQ. The V end lost 5 bases, the J end lost 8 bases, and 15 bases lay between the germline ends. This CDR3 contains 13 residues. Profiling relied on immunoSEQ multiplex PCR, and the TCRdb table lists in-frame clones only, not all of them. The table has some 300,000 clones, about nine tenths seen once. The TCR was taken from a woman aged 40 to 55 who had recovered from COVID-19. This chain connects TRBV7-6 to TRBJ1-1; no reliable D call. Sequenced: PBMCs or T cells enriched from blood (not recorded which). The CDR3 is CASSPVPTREAFF. CDR3 sequence (DNA): TGTGCCAGCAGCCCCGTACCCACCAGAGAAGCTTTCTTT.